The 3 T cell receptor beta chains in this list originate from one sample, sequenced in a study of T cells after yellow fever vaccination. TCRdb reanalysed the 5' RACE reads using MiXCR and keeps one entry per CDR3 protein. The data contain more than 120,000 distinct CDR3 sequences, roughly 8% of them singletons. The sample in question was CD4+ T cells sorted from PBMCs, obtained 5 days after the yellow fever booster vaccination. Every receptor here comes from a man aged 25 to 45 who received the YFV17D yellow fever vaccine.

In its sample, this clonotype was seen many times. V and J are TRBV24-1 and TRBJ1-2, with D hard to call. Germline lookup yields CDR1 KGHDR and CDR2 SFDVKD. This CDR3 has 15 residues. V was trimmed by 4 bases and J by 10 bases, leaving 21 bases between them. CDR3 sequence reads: CATSDSFTGGELYTF. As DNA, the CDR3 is TGTGCCACCAGTGACTCTTTTACGGGCGGGGAACTCTACACCTTC.

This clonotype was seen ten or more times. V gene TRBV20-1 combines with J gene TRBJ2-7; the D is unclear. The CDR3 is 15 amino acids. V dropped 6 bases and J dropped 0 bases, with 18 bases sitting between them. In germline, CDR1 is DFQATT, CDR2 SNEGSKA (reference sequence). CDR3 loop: CSAESQTQSSYEQYF. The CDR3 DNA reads TGCAGTGCCGAGAGCCAGACGCAGAGCTCCTACGAGCAGTACTTC.

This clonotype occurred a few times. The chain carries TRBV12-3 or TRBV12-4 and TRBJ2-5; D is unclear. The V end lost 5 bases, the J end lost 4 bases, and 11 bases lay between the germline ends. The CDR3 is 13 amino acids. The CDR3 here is CASSRWQAETQYF. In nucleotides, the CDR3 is TGTGCCAGCAGTAGGTGGCAAGCAGAGACCCAGTACTTC.